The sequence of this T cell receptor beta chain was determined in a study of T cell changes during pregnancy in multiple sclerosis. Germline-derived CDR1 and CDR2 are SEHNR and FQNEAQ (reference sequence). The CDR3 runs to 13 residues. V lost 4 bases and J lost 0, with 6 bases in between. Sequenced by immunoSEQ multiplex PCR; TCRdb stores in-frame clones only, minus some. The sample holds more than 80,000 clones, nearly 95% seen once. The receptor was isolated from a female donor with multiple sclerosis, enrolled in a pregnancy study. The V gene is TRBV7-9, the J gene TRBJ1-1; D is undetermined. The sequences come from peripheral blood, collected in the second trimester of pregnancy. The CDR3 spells CASSSGLNTEAFF. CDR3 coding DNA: TGTGCCAGCAGCTCGGGTTTGAACACTGAAGCTTTCTTT.